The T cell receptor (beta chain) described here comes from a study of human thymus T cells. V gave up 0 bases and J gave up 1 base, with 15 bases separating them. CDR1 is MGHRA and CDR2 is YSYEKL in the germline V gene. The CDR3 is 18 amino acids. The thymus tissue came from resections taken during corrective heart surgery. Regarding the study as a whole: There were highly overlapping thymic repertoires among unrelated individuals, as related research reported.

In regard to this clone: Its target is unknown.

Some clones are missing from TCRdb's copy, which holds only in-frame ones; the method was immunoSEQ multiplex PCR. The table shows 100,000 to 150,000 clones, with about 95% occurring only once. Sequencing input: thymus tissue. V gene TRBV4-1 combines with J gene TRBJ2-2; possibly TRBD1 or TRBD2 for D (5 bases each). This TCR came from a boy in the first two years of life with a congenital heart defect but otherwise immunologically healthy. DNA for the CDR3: TGCGCCAGCAGCCAAGATCAGCGTCGGGGCGGGAACACCGGGGAGCTGTTTTTT. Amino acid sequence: CASSQDQRRGGNTGELFF.